Presented here are 23 T cell receptor beta chains from one specimen sequenced in a study of control samples from healthy donors and cancer patients. The table came from immunoSEQ multiplex PCR; TCRdb's copy has only in-frame clones and leaves some out. Of 150,000 or so clones in the sample, approximately 94% were seen once. The sequenced sample consisted of blood. All receptors come from a man between 18 and 29 years old in good health.

This sequence joins TRBV29-1 and TRBJ2-2; no firm D call. The germline V gene encodes CDR1 SQVTM and CDR2 ANQGSEA. Trimming took 3 bases from V and 0 from J, leaving 5 bases between them. The CDR3 totals 13 residues. CDR3 protein: CSVDDTNTGELFF. The DNA of the CDR3 is TGCAGCGTTGATGATACGAACACCGGGGAGCTGTTTTTT.

J is TRBJ1-3 and V is TRBV30; tentatively, D is TRBD1 (5 bases). The CDR3 consists of 16 residues. V was trimmed by 5 bases and J by 0 bases, leaving 17 bases between them. In germline, CDR1 is GTSNPN, CDR2 SVGIG (reference sequence). The CDR3 reads CAWLLRDVGSGNTIYF. CDR3 in DNA: TGTGCCTGGTTGTTACGGGACGTCGGCTCTGGAAACACCATATATTTT.

This chain connects TRBV6-2 or TRBV6-3 to TRBJ1-1, with 10 bases aligning to TRBD1. CDR1 and CDR2 from the germline V gene are MNHEY and SVGEGT. V was pared by 3 bases and J by 1 base, with 5 bases of the junction left unmatched. The CDR3 has 16 amino acids. The CDR3 DNA reads as TGTGCCAGCAGTTATGAGACAGGGGGCAAGAACACTGAAGCTTTCTTT. Its protein is CASSYETGGKNTEAFF.

The chain employs TRBV10-3 and TRBJ1-2; D perhaps matches TRBD1 (6 bases). Between the trimmed V and J ends, which lost 3 bases and 8 bases, there was a span of 22 bases. The CDR3 covers 16 residues. The germline V gene encodes CDR1 ENHRY and CDR2 SYGVKD. DNA of the CDR3: TGTGCCATCAGTGAAATGACCTATGCGGACAGTTGGGGCTACACCTTC. Translated: CAISEMTYADSWGYTF.

The V call is TRBV19, the J call TRBJ1-1, with D perhaps TRBD1 (6 bases). Trimming took off 1 base at V and 4 bases at J, with 10 bases between the two ends. This CDR3 region has 14 residues. Germline CDR1 reads LNHDA; CDR2 reads SQIVND (reference sequence). CDR3 sequence: CASSIAGGATEAFF. CDR3 nucleotide sequence: TGTGCCAGTAGTATAGCCGGGGGCGCCACTGAAGCTTTCTTT.

The V and J genes are TRBV10-3 and TRBJ2-3, with TRBD2 matching over 10 bases. The germline gives CDR1 ENHRY, CDR2 SYGVKD. The CDR3 length is 18 residues. V was clipped by 0 bases and J by 5 bases; unmatched bases: 11. DNA for the CDR3: TGTGCCATCAGTGAGTCAAGTGTCACTAGCGGGGCTCGAGATACGCAGTATTTT. The encoded protein is CAISESSVTSGARDTQYF.

CDR3 sequence: CASYSLREKNTEAFF. In nucleotides, the CDR3 is TGTGCCAGCTACTCTCTAAGGGAGAAGAACACTGAAGCTTTCTTT. The V call is TRBV2, the J call TRBJ1-1, with unresolved D. V lost 8 bases and J 1 base, leaving 17 bases between the germline ends. The CDR3 extends over 15 amino acids. Germline CDR1 and CDR2: SNHLY and FYNNEI.

This clone has a handful of counts. DNA for the CDR3: TGTGCAAGCTTTTTGACCTACGAGCAGTACTTC. Protein product: CASFLTYEQYF. This chain uses TRBV12-2 with TRBJ2-7. TRBV12-2 constitutes a pseudogene. The CDR3 consists of 11 residues.

The V and J genes are TRBV18 and TRBJ1-3; D unresolved. V was clipped by 4 bases and J by 0 bases, with 10 bases between them. This CDR3 is 15 amino acids long. Looked up from germline, CDR1 is KGHSH and CDR2 is LQKENI. The CDR3 coding sequence is TGTGCCAGCTCACAACCACGGAACTCTGGAAACACCATATATTTT. This encodes CASSQPRNSGNTIYF.

V and J are TRBV7-8 and TRBJ2-2; tentatively, D is TRBD1 (5 bases). The CDR3 sequence is 15 residues long. Germline V gene lookup returns CDR1 SGHVS and CDR2 FQNEAQ. The ends were cut back, 3 bases at V and 4 bases at J, with 12 bases in the middle. The DNA for the CDR3 is TGTGCCAGCAGCTTTCAGGGCATTGGCACCGGGGAGCTGTTTTTT. Its protein is CASSFQGIGTGELFF.

The CDR3 DNA follows: TGCGCCAGCAGCCCGACTCCGCGACAGGGTTTTGCCTATGGCTACACCTTC. This codes for CASSPTPRQGFAYGYTF. The V call is TRBV5-1, the J call TRBJ1-2, with 7 nucleotides matching TRBD1. Germline trimming cut 4 bases from V and 4 bases from J; bases unmatched to any gene: 16. The CDR3 extends over 17 amino acids. Germline loops: CDR1 SGHRS, CDR2 YFSETQ.

Here the CDR3 reads CASSKVLAGGPRRDKNIQYF. The DNA for the CDR3 is TGTGCCAGCAGCAAAGTCCTAGCGGGAGGGCCGAGGAGGGACAAAAACATTCAGTACTTC. The chain is built from TRBV21-1 and TRBJ2-4; the table names TRBD2, a call not compared with the DNA. TRBV21-1 is noted as a pseudogene. The length of the CDR3 is 20 residues.

This chain joins TRBV7-9 and TRBJ1-1; D gene ambiguous. From germline, CDR1 is SEHNR and CDR2 FQNEAQ (reference sequence). Deletions cut 8 bases from V and 6 bases from J, with 19 bases between. The CDR3 spans 14 residues. The CDR3 DNA reads as TGTGCCAGCGGGCCTCCAGCGGCGCACGCTGAAGCTTTCTTT. It yields the protein CASGPPAAHAEAFF.

The V gene is TRBV25-1, the J gene TRBJ2-5, with TRBD2 matching 15 bases. The CDR3 totals 17 residues. Germline V gene data show CDR1 as MGHDK and CDR2 as SYGVNS. After removal of 3 bases from V and 4 bases from J, the junction contained 6 bases not matched to a gene. The CDR3 loop reads CASSEPRGLAGGETQYF. CDR3 DNA sequence: TGTGCCAGCAGTGAGCCGCGGGGACTAGCGGGGGGAGAGACCCAGTACTTC.

This clone was seen just once. V and J are TRBV9 and TRBJ1-2, with a weak D call TRBD1 (5 bases). Germline-derived CDR1 and CDR2 are SGDLS and YYNGEE. This CDR3 is 15 amino acids long. V was trimmed by 3 bases and J by 0 bases, leaving 12 bases between them. CDR3 amino acids: CASSGGFWTNYGYTF. CDR3 coding DNA: TGTGCCAGCAGCGGGGGGTTTTGGACTAACTATGGCTACACCTTC.

As regards this clone: The same CDR3 is also encoded by other DNA sequences in this sample. The gene calls are TRBV28 and TRBJ2-1; TRBD2 aligns across 9 bases. CDR1 and CDR2 (germline): MDHEN, SYDVKM. The V segment lost 2 bases and the J segment 5 bases; nucleotides outside the gene matches: 4. The CDR3 has 15 residues. CDR3 nucleotide sequence: TGTGCCAGCAGTTTAATTGCGGGAGGGAACAATGAGCAGTTCTTC. Translated: CASSLIAGGNNEQFF. The variable domain in full, completed from reference TRBV28 and TRBJ2-1, reads DVKVTQSSRYLVKRTGEKVFLECVQDMDHENMFWYRQDPGLGLRLIYFSYDVKMKEKGDIPEGYSVSREKKERFSLILESASTNQTSMYLCASSLIAGGNNEQFFGPGTRLTVL.

This rearrangement joins TRBV3-1 (or the pseudogene TRBV3-2) to TRBJ1-4; a weak D match, TRBD1 (5 bases). This CDR3 comprises 16 residues. The V end was cut by 0 bases, the J end by 8 bases, with 16 bases between. Germline V CDR1 and CDR2: LGHDT, YNNKEL (reference sequence). CDR3 region: CASSQDGGGGREKLFF. The CDR3 DNA sequence: TGTGCCAGCAGCCAAGATGGCGGGGGAGGAAGGGAAAAACTGTTTTTT.

V usage is TRBV10-3 and J usage is TRBJ2-3; D unresolved. The V and J ends lost 9 bases and 4 bases respectively, with 14 bases between them. Germline V gene lookup returns CDR1 ENHRY and CDR2 SYGVKD. The CDR3 consists of 13 residues. The DNA of the CDR3 is TGTGCCATTTCACGCGGCGGTCCAGATACGCAGTATTTT. Translation gives CAISRGGPDTQYF.

This rearrangement joins TRBV27 to TRBJ2-7; 7 bases are shared with TRBD1. CDR1 is MNHEY and CDR2 is SMNVEV in the germline V gene (reference sequence). V was clipped by 3 bases and J by 6 bases; unmatched bases: 8. The CDR3 is 14 amino acids. CDR3 sequence: CASSFDRVNFEQYF. In DNA, the CDR3 is TGTGCCAGCAGTTTCGACAGGGTGAATTTCGAGCAGTACTTC.

The DNA for the CDR3 is TGTGCCAGCAGTTTAGGGGCAGGCCCTAATCAGCCCCAGCATTTT. Translated, it gives CASSLGAGPNQPQHF. The chain carries TRBV27 and TRBJ1-5; a possible D gene is TRBD1 (5 bases). Germline V CDR1 and CDR2: MNHEY, SMNVEV (reference sequence). Trimming pared 2 bases from V and 4 bases from J, leaving 12 bases between. The CDR3 runs 15 residues.

The chain has TRBV14 and TRBJ1-2, with D tentatively TRBD1 (5 bases). Germline CDR1 and CDR2: SGHDN and FVKESK. The length of the CDR3 is 13 residues. Trimming removed 4 bases at V and 7 bases at J, with 13 bases between. The CDR3 DNA sequence: TGTGCCAGCAGCCCAGCAGGGAGTAGTGGCTACACCTTC. Translation: CASSPAGSSGYTF. Supplemented by reference TRBV14 and TRBJ1-2, the full variable domain reads EAGVTQFPSHSVIEKGQTVTLRCDPISGHDNLYWYRRVMGKEIKFLLHFVKESKQDESGMPNNRFLAERTGGTYSTLKVQPAELEDSGVYFCASSPAGSSGYTFGSGTRLTVV.

This rearrangement joins TRBV7-9 to TRBJ1-3; D possibly corresponds to TRBD1 (6 bases). Trimming stripped 1 base from V and 0 bases from J, with 7 bases between. The CDR3 length is 15 residues. Germline V gene lookup returns CDR1 SEHNR and CDR2 FQNEAQ (reference sequence). CDR3 nucleotide sequence: TGTGCCAGCAGCTTAGGGACAGTCTCTGGAAACACCATATATTTT. The encoded protein is CASSLGTVSGNTIYF.

The rearrangement joins TRBV6-5 to TRBJ2-3; D unclear. V dropped 2 bases and J dropped 0 bases, with 6 bases sitting between them. Germline V gene data show CDR1 as MNHEY and CDR2 as SVGAGI. The CDR3 consists of 14 residues. This CDR3 reads CASSYRVSTDTQYF. In DNA, the CDR3 is TGTGCCAGCAGTTACAGGGTGAGCACAGATACGCAGTATTTT.